The subject of this entry is one T cell receptor (beta chain). Its antigen is unidentified. Both 60 Vbeta primers and 13 Jbeta primers went into the PCR. Sequencing used immunoSEQ multiplex PCR; TCRdb keeps in-frame clones, though not all of them. The data show more than 110,000 clones, roughly 80% seen once. These data are taken from a study of cytomegalovirus exposure and HLA in healthy donors. Study results and caveats: The study carried out a later analysis of TCR beta sequences. It associated some 18,000 of them with specific HLA alleles at a false discovery rate of 0.05.

The CDR3 runs 15 residues. The V and J ends lost 2 bases and 7 bases respectively, with 15 bases between them. Germline V lookup: CDR1 SGHRS, CDR2 YFSETQ. The V and J genes are TRBV5-1 and TRBJ1-4; the D gene is possibly TRBD1 (5 bases). Specimen: PBMCs. The TCR sequence derives from a man between 40 and 49 years old in good health and CMV-seropositive. The CDR3: CASSFGGDVSEKLFF. DNA of the CDR3: TGCGCCAGCAGCTTTGGGGGGGATGTAAGTGAAAAACTGTTTTTT.